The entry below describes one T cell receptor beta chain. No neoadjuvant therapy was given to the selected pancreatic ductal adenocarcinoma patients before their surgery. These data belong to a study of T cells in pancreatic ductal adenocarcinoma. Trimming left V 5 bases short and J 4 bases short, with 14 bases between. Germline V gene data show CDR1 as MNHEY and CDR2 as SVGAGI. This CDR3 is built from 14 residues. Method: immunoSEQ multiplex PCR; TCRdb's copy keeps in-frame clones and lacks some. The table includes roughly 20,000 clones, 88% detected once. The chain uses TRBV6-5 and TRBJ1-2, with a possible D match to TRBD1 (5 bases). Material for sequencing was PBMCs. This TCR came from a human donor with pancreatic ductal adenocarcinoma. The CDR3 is CASSAGRGGYGYTF. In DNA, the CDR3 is TGTGCCAGCAGTGCAGGGCGAGGTGGCTATGGCTACACCTTC.